Each of the 10 T cell receptor beta chains below was sequenced from the same sample in a study of TIL therapy for anti-PD-1-resistant metastatic lung cancer. Sequencing used immunoSEQ v3. Only in-frame clones appear in the TCRdb table, and some are missing; sequencing was by immunoSEQ multiplex PCR. Of roughly 58,000 clones in the sample, 75% to 85% are singletons; the top ten hold nearly 3%. The time point here: pre-treatment sample, taken before nivolumab and TIL therapy. This specimen consisted of blood, obtained at baseline. All receptors come from a person aged 25 to 80 with non-small cell lung cancer.

In this sample, this clone turned up once. The genes are TRBV11-1 and TRBJ2-7; D may be TRBD2 (6 bases). The CDR3 covers 13 residues. V lost 3 bases and J 3 bases, leaving 9 bases between the germline ends. In germline, CDR1 is SGHAT, CDR2 FQDESV (reference sequence). This CDR3 reads CASSFAGSYEQYF. For the CDR3, the DNA is TGTGCCAGCAGCTTCGCCGGGAGCTACGAGCAGTACTTC.

V usage is TRBV7-9 and J usage is TRBJ2-5, with TRBD1 as a possible D gene (5 bases). Trimming stripped 5 bases from V and 6 bases from J, with 16 bases between. This CDR3 comprises 14 residues. Germline CDR1 SEHNR, CDR2 FQNEAQ (reference sequence). Here the CDR3 reads CASSLSKVGQTQYF. CDR3 DNA: TGTGCCAGCAGCCTAAGTAAAGTGGGGCAGACCCAGTACTTC.

This sequence joins TRBV19 and TRBJ2-7; D is uncertain. CDR3 length equals 10 residues. V dropped 3 bases and J dropped 5 bases, with 2 bases sitting between them. Germline V gene lookup returns CDR1 LNHDA and CDR2 SQIVND (reference sequence). CDR3 protein: CASSIHEQYF. The DNA of the CDR3 is TGTGCCAGTAGTATCCACGAGCAGTACTTC.

This chain uses TRBV2 with TRBJ1-1; 7 nucleotides align to TRBD1. CDR3 size: 15 residues. V trimming: 4 bases; J trimming: 1 base; junction bases outside the gene matches: 6. The germline CDR1 and CDR2 sequences are SNHLY and FYNNEI. The DNA of the CDR3 is TGTGCCAGCAGTGCCCGACAGGGAGGGAACACTGAAGCTTTCTTT. It specifies CASSARQGGNTEAFF.

The V gene is TRBV5-1, the J gene TRBJ1-5, with D possibly matching TRBD1 (5 bases). CDR1 is SGHRS, CDR2 YFSETQ, per germline. This CDR3 comprises 13 residues. The V gene lost 5 bases and the J gene lost 5 bases, with 11 bases spanning the gap. The CDR3 DNA sequence: TGCGCCAGCAGTCTGGTAGGGGATCAGCCCCAGCATTTT. Its translation: CASSLVGDQPQHF.

The table lists this clone with a few counts. The chain has TRBV5-1 and TRBJ1-5; a weak D match, TRBD1 (5 bases). V gave up 0 bases and J gave up 5 bases, with 9 bases separating them. The CDR3 is 14 residues long. The germline CDR1 and CDR2 sequences are SGHRS and YFSETQ. The CDR3 reads CASSLVAGDQPQHF. CDR3 bases: TGCGCCAGCAGCTTGGTTGCGGGGGATCAGCCCCAGCATTTT.

The genes are TRBV27 and TRBJ2-7; 15 positions agree with TRBD2. Trimming at V came to 6 bases and at J to 3 bases, leaving 9 bases not matched to a gene. The V gene's germline CDR1 is MNHEY and CDR2 SMNVEV (reference sequence). The CDR3 is 17 residues long. CDR3 sequence reads: CASRPGLAGGIGYEQYF. CDR3 in DNA: TGTGCCAGCAGACCCGGACTAGCGGGAGGGATAGGCTACGAGCAGTACTTC.

The chain couples TRBV15 to TRBJ1-1; the D is unclear. The germline V gene encodes CDR1 LNHNV and CDR2 YYDKDF (reference sequence). Trimming shortened V by 1 base and J by 1 base, and 10 bases separated the two germline ends. The CDR3 length is 15 residues. The DNA of the CDR3 is TGTGCCACCAGCAGAGTTGGAGGGCGGAACACTGAAGCTTTCTTT. It translates to CATSRVGGRNTEAFF.

This chain connects TRBV7-2 to TRBJ2-2; 10 nucleotides agree with TRBD1. The J segment lost 7 bases and the V segment lost 3 bases, leaving 14 bases of the junction unmatched. Germline lookup yields CDR1 SGHTA and CDR2 FQGNSA. The CDR3 spans 18 residues. Here the CDR3 DNA reads TGTGCCAGCAGCTTTACCGGGACAGGGGTCTCGGTTGGCGGGGAGCTGTTTTTT. This gives the protein CASSFTGTGVSVGGELFF.

The rearrangement links TRBV5-1 to TRBJ1-1; perhaps TRBD1 as D (6 bases). The ends were cut back, 4 bases at V and 1 base at J, with 14 bases in the middle. The CDR3 loop spans 15 amino acids. Germline V gives CDR1 SGHRS, CDR2 YFSETQ. Here the CDR3 reads CASSQRPQGNTEAFF. The CDR3 DNA follows: TGCGCCAGCAGCCAAAGGCCACAGGGGAACACTGAAGCTTTCTTT.